Shown below are 10 T cell receptor beta chains from a single sample sequenced in a study of molecular identifiers for immune sequencing clone quantification. TCRdb analysed the PCR reads with MiXCR anew, one entry per CDR3 protein. Of about 640,000 distinct CDR3 sequences detected, about 20% appear once; the ten largest clones hold roughly 0.9%. Specimen: naive CD8+ T cells from blood, with Jurkat cell RNA spiked in. Sample subset: FACS-sorted CD8+CD4-CCR7+CD45RA+ naive T cells. All receptors come from a human donor in good health. Some libraries in this study had Jurkat cell RNA spiked in.

Concerning this clonotype: A much larger clone sits a single nucleotide away, making a read error possible. The chain is built from TRBV19 and TRBJ1-1; the D is unclear. Germline assignment: CDR1 LNHDA and CDR2 SQIVND (reference sequence). The CDR3 contains 11 residues. Here the CDR3 reads CASSTSVEASF. The CDR3 coding sequence is TGTGCCAGTAGTACTTCCGTTGAAGCTTCCTTT. Full variable domain (remainder filled in from reference TRBV19 and TRBJ1-1): DGGITQSPKYLFRKEGQNVTLSCEQNLNHDAMYWYRQDPGQGLRLIYYSQIVNDFQKGDIAEGYSVSREKKESFPLTVTSAQKNPTAFYLCASSTSVEASFGQGTRLTVV.

Points on this clonotype: Given the absence of the conserved phenylalanine or tryptophan at the CDR3 end, a read error is likely. V and J are TRBV19 and TRBJ2-1, with unresolved D. This CDR3 region has 13 residues. V was pared by 2 bases and J by 6 bases, with 8 bases between. Per germline, CDR1 LNHDA and CDR2 SQIVND (reference sequence). CDR3 in DNA: TGTGCCAGTAGTATAAAGGCCCCCAATGAGCAGTTCTCC. Translated, it gives CASSIKAPNEQFS.

A word on this clonotype: Just one base apart from a much larger clone, this may be a read error. The rearrangement joins TRBV5-1 to TRBJ1-1; D is possibly TRBD1 (6 bases). V lost 7 bases, J lost 3 bases, and 13 bases lay in between. This CDR3 comprises 13 residues. Germline V lookup: CDR1 SGHRS, CDR2 YFSETQ. The CDR3 DNA reads TGCGCCAGCGGCCCCAGGGGCCACACTGAAGCTTTCTTT. Amino acid sequence: CASGPRGHTEAFF.

In the case of this clonotype: Its ends do not fully match the called genes, so a read error is possible. The rearrangement joins TRBV10-3 to TRBJ2-1, with 8 positions matching TRBD2. Germline V CDR1 and CDR2: ENHRY, SYGVKD. The CDR3 totals 17 residues. CDR3 DNA: TGTGCCATCAGAGACGAGAAGCGGGGGAGCTCCTACAGTGAGCAGTTCTTC. Protein product: CAIRDEKRGSSYSEQFF.

Turning to this clonotype: At one end the junction does not follow the germline gene, possibly because of a read error. This chain connects TRBV9 to TRBJ2-7; no definite D call. The CDR3 is 14 residues long. Per the germline V gene, CDR1 is SGDLS and CDR2 is YYNGEE. Written as DNA, the CDR3 is TGTGCCAGCAGCGGTCGCAGTAGCTCCCACGAGCAGTACTTC. This translates into CASSGRSSSHEQYF.

The rearrangement uses TRBV4-1 and TRBJ1-5, with a possible D match to TRBD1 (5 bases). Deletions cut 3 bases from V and 6 bases from J, with 15 bases between. The CDR3 extends over 15 amino acids. Germline CDR1 MGHRA, CDR2 YSYEKL. This CDR3 reads CASSQVGGSPQPQHF. For the CDR3, the DNA is TGCGCCAGCAGCCAGGTGGGGGGATCGCCTCAGCCCCAGCATTTT.

This clonotype was counted a single time. This may be a read error: a much more frequent sequence differs by one nucleotide. The J gene is TRBJ1-1, the V gene TRBV20-1; D gene uncertain. Germline CDR1 is DFQATT and CDR2 is SNEGSKA (reference sequence). Trimming shortened V by 1 base and J by 3 bases, and 12 bases separated the two germline ends. The CDR3 is made up of 14 amino acids. CDR3 residues: CSARGVSSHTEAFF. In DNA, the CDR3 is TGCAGTGCTAGAGGGGTCAGCTCCCACACTGAAGCTTTCTTT.

The chain has TRBV5-1 and TRBJ2-1, with D maybe TRBD1 (5 bases). CDR3 length equals 12 residues. Trimming removed 4 bases at V and 10 bases at J, with 12 bases between. Germline CDR1 SGHRS, CDR2 YFSETQ. The DNA for the CDR3 is TGCGCCAGCAGCCCGACAGATTGGGAGCAGTTCTTC. Protein sequence: CASSPTDWEQFF.

As concerns this clonotype: A much larger clonotype is one base distant, so this may be a read error. The CDR3 DNA is TGTGCCAGTAGTATCTGGGACAGGGGCTCTGGGGCCGACGTCCTGACTTTC. Its translation is CASSIWDRGSGADVLTF. V and J are TRBV19 and TRBJ2-6; 10 nucleotides agree with TRBD1. This CDR3 comprises 17 residues. CDR1 and CDR2 (germline): LNHDA, SQIVND (reference sequence).

V and J are TRBV29-1 and TRBJ1-1; D is perhaps TRBD1 (6 bases). Germline loops: CDR1 SQVTM, CDR2 ANQGSEA. Trimming took 1 base from V and 1 from J, leaving 19 bases between them. This CDR3 has 17 amino acids. CDR3 nucleotides: TGCAGCGTTGAAGGCGTGAGTACAGGGTGGGGGAACACTGAAGCTTTCTTT. This codes for CSVEGVSTGWGNTEAFF.